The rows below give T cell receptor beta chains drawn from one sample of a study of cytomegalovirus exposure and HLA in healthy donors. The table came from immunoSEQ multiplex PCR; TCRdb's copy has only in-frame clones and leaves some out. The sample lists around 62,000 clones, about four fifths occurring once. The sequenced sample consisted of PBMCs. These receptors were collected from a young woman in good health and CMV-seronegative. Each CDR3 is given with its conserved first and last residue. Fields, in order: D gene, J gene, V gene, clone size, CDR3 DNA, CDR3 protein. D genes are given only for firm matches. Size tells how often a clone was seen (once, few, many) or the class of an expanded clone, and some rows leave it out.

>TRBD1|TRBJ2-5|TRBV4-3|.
TGCGCCAGCAGCCAAGATGGGGACAGGGGACAAGAGACCCAGTACTTC
CASSQDGDRGQETQYF
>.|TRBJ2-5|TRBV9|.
TGTGCCAGCAGCGTGGGGAGGGGGGAGACCCAGTACTTC
CASSVGRGETQYF
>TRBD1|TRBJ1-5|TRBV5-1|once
TGCGCCAGCAGCGAGGGACAGGGGGATCAGCCCCAGCATTTT
CASSEGQGDQPQHF
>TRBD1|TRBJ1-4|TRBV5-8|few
TGTGCCAACCACCCCGACAGGGTCTCTAATGAAAAACTGTTTTTT
CANHPDRVSNEKLFF
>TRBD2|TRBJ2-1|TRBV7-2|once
TGTGCCAGCAGCTCCACTAGCGGGGGGGCGAAGAATGAGCAGTTCTTC
CASSSTSGGAKNEQFF
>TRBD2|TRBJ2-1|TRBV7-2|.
TGTGCCAGCAGCCCCTCTGCCGGGGGGGCTGCGTTGGTTGAGCAGTTCTTC
CASSPSAGGAALVEQFF
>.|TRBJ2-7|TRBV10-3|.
TGTGCCATCAGTGACGCGGGGTACGAGCAGTACTTC
CAISDAGYEQYF
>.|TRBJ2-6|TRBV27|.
TGTGCCAGCAGCCCCCGATCCACCGGCTCTGGGGCCAACGTCCTGACTTTC
CASSPRSTGSGANVLTF
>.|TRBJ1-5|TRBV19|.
TGTGCCAGTAGTATCGCGCCGGGCAATCAGCCCCAGCATTTT
CASSIAPGNQPQHF
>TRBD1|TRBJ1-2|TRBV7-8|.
TGTGCCAGCAGCACCCGACAGGGGAATGGCTACACCTTC
CASSTRQGNGYTF
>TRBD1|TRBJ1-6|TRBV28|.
TGTGCCAGCAGCCCAGCACAGGGGGTGGCTTCACCCCTCCACTTT
CASSPAQGVASPLHF
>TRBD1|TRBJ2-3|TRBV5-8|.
TGTGCCAGCAGCCCCCGGGACAGGGGCACAGATACGCAGTATTTT
CASSPRDRGTDTQYF
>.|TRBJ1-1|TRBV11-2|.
TGTGCCAGCAGCTTAGATGGTGCAAGAGCGAACGCTGAAGCTTTCTTT
CASSLDGARANAEAFF
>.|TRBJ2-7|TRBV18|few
TGTGCCAGCTCACCAGACAGCTACGAGCAGTACTTC
CASSPDSYEQYF
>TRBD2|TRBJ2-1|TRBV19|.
TGTGCCAGTAGTGTCACGTGGAGCGGGGGGTTTACCAATGAGCAGTTCTTC
CASSVTWSGGFTNEQFF
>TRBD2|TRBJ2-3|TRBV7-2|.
TGTGCCAGCAGCTCACTGGTCGCGGGGGGGCCCTCGGATACGCAGTATTTT
CASSSLVAGGPSDTQYF
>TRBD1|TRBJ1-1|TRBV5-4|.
TGTGCCAGCAGGCGACAGGGGGAGGGCACTGAAGCTTTCTTT
CASRRQGEGTEAFF
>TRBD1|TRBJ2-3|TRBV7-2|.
TGTGCCAGCAGCCCCGGGACAGGTGGCGATACGCAGTATTTT
CASSPGTGGDTQYF
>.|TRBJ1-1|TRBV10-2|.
TGCGCCAGCAGTGAGCAAAAGGGGGTTAAGAACACTGAAGCTTTCTTT
CASSEQKGVKNTEAFF
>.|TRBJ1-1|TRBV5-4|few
TGTGCCAGCAGCCGGATGACAGGAGACACTGAAGCTTTCTTT
CASSRMTGDTEAFF
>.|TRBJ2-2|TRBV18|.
TGTGCCAGCTCACTTACAGGGAACACCGGGGAGCTGTTTTTT
CASSLTGNTGELFF
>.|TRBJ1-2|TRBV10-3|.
TGTGCCATCAGGGGGGGGCCCGGGAAATCCGGAAACAGGGACGTTACGAACTATGGCTACACCTTC
CAIRGGPGKSGNRDVTNYGYTF
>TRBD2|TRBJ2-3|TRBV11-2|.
TGTGCCAGCAGCTTTAGAAGCGGGGGGGCGTCAGATACGCAGTATTTT
CASSFRSGGASDTQYF
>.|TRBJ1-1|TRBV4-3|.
TGCGCCAGCAGCCAAGGGCTAGGGGTCCCTGAAGCTTTCTTT
CASSQGLGVPEAFF
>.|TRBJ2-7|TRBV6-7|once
TGTGCCAGCAGCTCCCGGCGGGGATACTACGAGCAGTACTTC
CASSSRRGYYEQYF
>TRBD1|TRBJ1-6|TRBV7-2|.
TGTGCCAGCAGCTCAGCCGGACAGGGCGGTAATTCACCCCTCCACTTT
CASSSAGQGGNSPLHF
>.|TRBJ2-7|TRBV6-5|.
TGTGCCAGCAGTTACCGGGAGACCTACGAGCAGTACTTC
CASSYRETYEQYF
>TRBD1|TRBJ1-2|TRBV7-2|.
TGTGCCAGCAGCTTAAACCGACAGGGTAGTTATGGCTACACCTTC
CASSLNRQGSYGYTF
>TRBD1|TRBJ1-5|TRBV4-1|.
TGCGCCAGCAGCCAGCACGCCTCCGGGACAGGGATCTTGGAGCCCCAGCATTTT
CASSQHASGTGILEPQHF
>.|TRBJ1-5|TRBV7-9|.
TGTGCCAGCAGCTTCAGCGACCAACTACAGCCCCAGCATTTT
CASSFSDQLQPQHF
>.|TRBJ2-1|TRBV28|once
TGTGCCAGCAGTTCGACCTCCGGGACACTCAGCTCCTACAATGAGCAGTTCTTC
CASSSTSGTLSSYNEQFF
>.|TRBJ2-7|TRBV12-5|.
TGTGCTAGTGGTTTGTTCACACAGGGAGACGAGCAGTACTTC
CASGLFTQGDEQYF
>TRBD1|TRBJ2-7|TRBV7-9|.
TGTGCCAGCAGCTTCTCCCGGACAGGAGCCTACGAGCAGTACTTC
CASSFSRTGAYEQYF
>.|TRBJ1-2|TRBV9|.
TGTGCCAGCAGCGTAGGGCAGGGTTGGAGCTATGGCTACACCTTC
CASSVGQGWSYGYTF
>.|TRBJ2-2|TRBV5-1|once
TGCGCCAGCAGCCCATGTCCGGCAGGGGCGGACACCGGGGAGCTGTTTTTT
CASSPCPAGADTGELFF
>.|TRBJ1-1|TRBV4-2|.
TGTGCCAGCAGCCAAGAATCTGGAGGGTTAGGCGCTGAAGCTTTCTTT
CASSQESGGLGAEAFF
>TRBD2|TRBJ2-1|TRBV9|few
TGTGCCAGCAGCGGCGGGGGTGGGGCCTACAATGAGCAGTTCTTC
CASSGGGGAYNEQFF
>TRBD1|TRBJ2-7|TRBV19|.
TGTGCCAGTAGCGGGACAGGGGGGATCTACGAGCAGTACTTC
CASSGTGGIYEQYF
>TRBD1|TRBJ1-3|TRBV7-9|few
TGTGCCTCAGGTTCAGGGGGCTCTGGAAACACCATATATTTT
CASGSGGSGNTIYF
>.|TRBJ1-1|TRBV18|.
TGTGCCAGCTCACCGATTGCTGCCCCTTCTATGAACACTGAAGCTTTCTTT
CASSPIAAPSMNTEAFF
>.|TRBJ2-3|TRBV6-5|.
TGTGCCAGCAGTTTCTTCCGGGGTAGCACAGATACGCAGTATTTT
CASSFFRGSTDTQYF
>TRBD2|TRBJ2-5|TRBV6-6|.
TGTGCCAGCAGTTACCCCGGGACTAGCAGAGAAGGGGCCCAGTACTTC
CASSYPGTSREGAQYF
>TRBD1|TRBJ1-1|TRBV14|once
TGTGCCAGCAGGTCGGGACAGGGGGACACTGAAGCTTTCTTT
CASRSGQGDTEAFF
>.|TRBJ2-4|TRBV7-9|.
TGTTCCAGCTCCCCAACCAAAAACATTCAGTACTTC
CSSSPTKNIQYF
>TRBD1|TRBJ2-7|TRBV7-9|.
TGTTCCAGCAGCTTAGGTCGGGACAGGCTTTCCTACGAGCAGTACTTC
CSSSLGRDRLSYEQYF
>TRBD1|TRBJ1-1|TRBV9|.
TGTGCCAGCACCAAGACAGGGGTGAGCACTGAAGCTTTCTTT
CASTKTGVSTEAFF
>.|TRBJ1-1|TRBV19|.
TGTGCCAGTAGTCAGCGTCAGGGGATCACTGAAGCTTTCTTT
CASSQRQGITEAFF
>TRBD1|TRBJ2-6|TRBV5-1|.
TGCGCCAGCAGCTTGGAGCGACAGGGGGTCGCTGGGGCCAACGTCCTGACTTTC
CASSLERQGVAGANVLTF
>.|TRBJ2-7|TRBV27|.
TGTGCCAGCAGTTTATCAACAGGGAGGGTTTACGAGCAGTACTTC
CASSLSTGRVYEQYF
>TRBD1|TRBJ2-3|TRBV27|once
TGTGCCAGCAGTTTAAGGGGGCCTACGCAGTATTTT
CASSLRGPTQYF
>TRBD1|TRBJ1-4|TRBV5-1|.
TGCGCCAGCACCCGGGACAGGGGTAATGAAAAACTGTTTTTT
CASTRDRGNEKLFF
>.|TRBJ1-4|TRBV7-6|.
TGTGCCAGCAGCTTTGGAGTTGCAACTAATGAAAAACTGTTTTTT
CASSFGVATNEKLFF
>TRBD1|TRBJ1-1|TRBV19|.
TGTGCCAGTACGCGGGCGGGACAGGGGGAACCTGAAGCTTTCTTT
CASTRAGQGEPEAFF